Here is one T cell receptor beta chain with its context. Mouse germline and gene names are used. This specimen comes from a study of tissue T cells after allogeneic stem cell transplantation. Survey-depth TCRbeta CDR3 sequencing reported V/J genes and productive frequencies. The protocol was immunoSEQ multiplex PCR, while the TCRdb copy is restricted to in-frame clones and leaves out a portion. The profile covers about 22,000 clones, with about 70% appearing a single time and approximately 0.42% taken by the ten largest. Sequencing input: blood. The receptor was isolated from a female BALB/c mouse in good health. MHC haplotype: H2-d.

The covered CDR3 bases are TGTGCCAGCAAACTGGGGGGGCGCCGTGCAGAAACGCTGTAT. This gives the protein CASKLGGRRAETLY. The full CDR3 reads CASKLGGRRAETLYF. This chain connects TRBV5 to TRBJ2-3, with TRBD2 identical over 11 bases. The missing CDR3 end, 1 residue past where the read stops, is filled in from the germline J gene. Germline V CDR1 and CDR2: LGHNA, YNLKQL (reference sequence). V gave up 7 bases and J gave up 1 base; unmatched junction bases: 4. The CDR3 consists of 15 residues.